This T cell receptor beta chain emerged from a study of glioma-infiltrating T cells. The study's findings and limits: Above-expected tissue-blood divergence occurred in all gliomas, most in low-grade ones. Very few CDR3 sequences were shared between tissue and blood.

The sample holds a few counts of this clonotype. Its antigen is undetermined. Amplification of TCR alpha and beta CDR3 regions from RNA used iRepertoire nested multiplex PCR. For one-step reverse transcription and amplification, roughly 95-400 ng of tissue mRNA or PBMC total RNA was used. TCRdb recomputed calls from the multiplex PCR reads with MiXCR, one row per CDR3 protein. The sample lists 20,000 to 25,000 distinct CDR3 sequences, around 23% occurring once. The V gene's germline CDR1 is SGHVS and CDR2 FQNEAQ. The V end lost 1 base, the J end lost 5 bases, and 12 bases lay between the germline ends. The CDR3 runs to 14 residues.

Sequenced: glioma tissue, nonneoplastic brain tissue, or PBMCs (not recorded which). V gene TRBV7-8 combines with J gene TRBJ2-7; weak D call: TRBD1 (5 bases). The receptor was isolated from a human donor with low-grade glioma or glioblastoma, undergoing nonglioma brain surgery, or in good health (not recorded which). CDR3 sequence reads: CASSLVAGNNEQYF. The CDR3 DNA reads TGTGCCAGCAGCTTAGTCGCAGGGAACAACGAGCAGTACTTC.